This TCR beta chain comes out of a study of cytomegalovirus exposure and HLA in healthy donors (dated by TCRdb to about 2017). Describing the broader study: An earlier analysis of roughly 610 of the donors reported around 280 Gb of sequence data and around 100 million unique TCR beta sequences obtained from some 170 million T cells. Every repertoire in the discovery cohort had been generated on one and the same sequencing platform. To predict cytomegalovirus infection status, the study brought together high-throughput TCR immunosequencing, statistical association of individual TCRs with disease status, and machine learning. The study aimed to test whether cataloging public T cell receptors could reveal signatures of past pathogen exposure. Of the roughly 410 genotyped donors, 65% to 90% were placed in the genetic ancestry cluster associated with self-reported Caucasian donors. A later genetic analysis took genome-wide SNP genotypes for about 55% of the roughly 670 donors and used that subset as a discovery cohort. Besides the first cohort of roughly 640 subjects, a separate validation cohort made up of roughly 120 different subjects was used. HLA typing included class I and class II loci at four-digit resolution. Donor age, sex, ethnicity and CMV serostatus were collected together with the repertoire data. Several DR-DQ haplotypes were handled as single units for association and clustering because linkage in the cohort was strong. An earlier analysis of some 600 of the donors applied high-throughput TCR beta sequencing to assess whether each TCR beta V gene segment acted as functional or pseudogenic. In the later analysis, no new phenotypic data were used to find candidate immune exposures; instead, reliance was placed on TCR beta sequences and their occurrence across donors. Around 300 gigabases of sequencing data and tens of millions of unique TCR sequences were included in an early release covering around 600 HLA-typed donors. Across approximately 400 genotyped donors of the cohort, an average of about 220,000 unique TCR beta nucleotide sequences per donor were sequenced, and approximately 17% of those sequences were non-productive. Using immunosequencing, the study profiled T cell repertoires from around 680 subjects and related those repertoires to cytomegalovirus serostatus. The number of donors typed differed by locus, with about 629-630 for A, B, C, DRB1 and DQB1, 522 for DQA1, about 610 for DPA1, and under 490 for DPB1. A later analysis re-analyzed previously published TCR beta repertoires from hundreds of donors and added high-resolution HLA genotyping to study TCR occurrence patterns. Study-level results and caveats: While some public TCRs were present in many individuals, most TCR sequences turned up only very rarely across donors. The presence/absence analyses assumed that sequencing depth was roughly uniform across donors, and that assumption may not be true. Assigning TCR associations to individual alleles was difficult when HLA alleles, especially DR and DQ, strongly co-occurred. A further reported finding was that TCR beta sequences accurately predicted the HLA-A and HLA-B alleles for most subjects in the first cohort. Correlated functional status among segregating V segments might be attributable to linkage disequilibrium, but an unknown experimental factor could not be ruled out. According to the authors, the approach could potentially be generalized to other disease states and immunological phenotypes. At a false discovery rate of 0.05, a later analysis linked roughly 17,000 TCR beta sequences to specific HLA alleles. In a later analysis, several top co-occurrence clusters were reported to appear linked to parvovirus B19, influenza, CMV and Epstein-Barr virus. A later genetic analysis reported fewer N-insertions in productive TCRs among donors in an Asian-associated ancestry cluster than the 666-donor mean. Seventeen rarely observed V segments, including chromosome 9 orphons, were excluded from the earlier analysis of about 500 of the donors because counts were too low. Three of the identified cytomegalovirus-associated TCR beta chains were confirmed in vitro to be specific for cytomegalovirus antigens. Cytomegalovirus status was reported to be diagnosed by the classifier with high specificity and sensitivity in both the original and validation cohorts. Because some donors lacked HLA typing at each locus, the association tests relied only on the typed subset. Only TCR beta chains were sequenced in this cohort, and the absence of alpha or paired-chain data limited detectable features. CMV serostatus was the only immune exposure information available for the cohort. An earlier analysis of around 500 of the donors showed that most TCR beta V segments appeared in productive rearrangements either about 90% or about 30% of the time, which broadly matched IMGT annotations. In a later analysis, HLA-associated TCR beta chains were found to be more clonally expanded and to have lower generation probabilities than equally common non-associated chains. The study listed approximately 150 TCR beta chains as associated with cytomegalovirus. According to a later analysis, most CMV-associated TCR beta chains appeared to be HLA-restricted, and the HLA associations seemed to be driven largely by CMV exposure. A group of highly shared sequence variants was considered likely to be a technical artifact of the sequencing pipeline. According to a later analysis, TCR association rates differed among HLA loci, with DRB1 alleles showing the most associated TCRs and HLA-C alleles showing the fewest. V-gene and J-gene trimming of TCR beta chains was associated with a missense DCLRE1C variant in a later genetic analysis, and the association was replicated in an independent cohort. Some IMGT-functional V segments, including TRBV6-2 and TRBV6-3, could not be distinguished by the 87-base-pair reads and were therefore excluded.

Library prep was done by the immunoSEQ multiplex PCR assay. For the multiplex PCR, a mixture combining 60 forward primers for TCR Vbeta segments and 13 reverse primers for TCR Jbeta segments was used. The CDR3 region of rearranged TCR beta genes was amplified from genomic DNA with a multiplex PCR assay. The Illumina HiSeq System was used to sequence the amplified TCR beta libraries as 87-base-pair reads. The paper's data handling went like this. In a later analysis, 77 million or so unique TCR beta chains were counted across the approximately 640 repertoires, and roughly 10 million of these chains were shared by at least two donors. Raw reads were error-corrected and collapsed into unique sequences with a nearest-neighbor algorithm that merged closely related sequences to remove PCR and sequencing errors. Alignment of CDR3 sequences to IMGT reference sequences was used to assign V, D and J gene segments. For a sequence to be retained, a match of at least six nucleotides to both a V gene segment and a J gene segment was required. A rearrangement counted as productive if the CDR3 had no stop codons and remained in frame with V and J, and every other rearrangement counted as non-productive. CDR3 was defined by IMGT convention, running from the second conserved V-encoded cysteine to the conserved J-encoded phenylalanine. In an earlier analysis of around 540 of the donors, sequences lacking an unambiguous match to a single V gene segment were excluded. In an earlier analysis of 587 of the donors, a V segment was called functional when productive rearrangements were above 56.7%, and segregating when the standard deviation between donors exceeded 5%. A statistical classification framework was built to diagnose cytomegalovirus status from the catalog of TCR beta chain sequences. A later analysis assigned V and J genes by comparing TCR nucleotide sequences with IMGT/GENE-DB human TR gene sequences. A later analysis assigned CDR3 sequences and most-parsimonious VDJ recombination scenarios with the TCRdist pipeline. In a later analysis, each TCR beta chain was defined by its CDR3 amino acid sequence together with its V-gene family, and reads lacking a unique V-gene family were excluded. A later analysis removed 592 highly shared, low-generation-probability nucleotide sequences to deal with suspected cross-contamination and a sequencing artifact. In a later analysis, a clonal expansion index was calculated for each public chain from normalized within-repertoire ranks of inferred template counts. A later analysis computed generation probabilities with a VDJ recombination model fitted to out-of-frame rearrangements, and checked the results against IGoR. In a later analysis, TCR-TCR, TCR-HLA and TCR-CMV co-occurrence was scored with hypergeometric tests, and a repertoire-size bias correction was applied to TCR pairs. False discovery rates were estimated in a later analysis by permuting HLA or CMV assignments 20 times. In a later analysis, co-occurring TCRs were grouped using DBSCAN, with TCRdist sequence similarity added in when clustering inside HLA-allele-positive subsets. Co-occurrence clustering excluded repertoires with fewer than 30,000 or more than 120,000 public chains, plus five with anomalous nucleotide sharing. TCRdb provides this immuneACCESS table in a form limited to in-frame rearrangements. Some clones are lacking; in checked studies, under half of them reflect an unresolved V gene, and why the rest are absent is not known. V and J calls and clone size follow that table, whereas D and trimming were derived from the DNA. For this sample the table gives some 170,000 clones, of which roughly four fifths were detected only once. The ten top clones hold 4.1% of the sample.

For CDR1 and CDR2, the germline V gene (reference sequence) lists PRHDT and FYEKMQ. V lost 5 bases and J lost 0 bases; the stretch between them is 15 bases long. The CDR3 spans 16 residues, from the cysteine through the phenylalanine. The only DNA kept is the CDR3, 48 bases in frame from the first base. The sample holds one count of this clone. What this receptor recognizes is not known. No quality values exist for individual bases; no much larger clone is one base distant. In total, approximately 700 healthy bone marrow donors made up the cohort. All cohort members were sampled while nominally healthy, although unrecorded immune exposures were likely present. The donor tested CMV seropositive, placing the donor among the approximately 290 seropositive members of the cohort. A peripheral blood sample was provided by each donor, and peripheral blood mononuclear cells were used for TCR beta sequencing. Genomic DNA was extracted from the blood cell samples with the Qiagen DNeasy Blood Extraction Kit.

The TCR comes from a man between 50 and 59 years old in good health and CMV-seropositive. Sequencing was done on a sample of PBMCs. The chain uses TRBV13 and TRBJ2-3; the D gene is possibly TRBD1, with 6 bases matching. CDR3 region: CASSPPDRSSTDTQYF. The DNA sequence is as follows: TGTGCCAGCAGCCCCCCCGACAGGAGCAGCACAGATACGCAGTATTTT.